The rows below give T cell receptor beta chains drawn from one sample of a study of blood T cell repertoires in COVID-19. Produced via immunoSEQ multiplex PCR; TCRdb's table is partial and in-frame only. The table includes over 200,000 clones, about 81% detected once. The sequenced material came from PBMCs or T cells enriched from blood (not recorded which). These receptors were taken from a man aged 35-49 years who had recovered from COVID-19. The CDR3 runs from the conserved cysteine through the conserved F or W. Fields, in order: clone size, D gene, J gene, V gene, CDR3 DNA, CDR3 protein. The D gene is left open where the match is weak. For some rows the clone size is stated as once, few or many, or as a class when expanded; others skip it.

clone_size: -; d_call: -; j_call: TRBJ1-1; v_call: TRBV5-8; cdr3_nt: TGTGCCAGCAGCTTTGTCCGAGTTGAAGCTTTCTTT; cdr3_aa: CASSFVRVEAFF
clone_size: -; d_call: -; j_call: TRBJ2-7; v_call: TRBV2; cdr3_nt: TGTGCCAGCACAAGGACAAAATTTTACGAGCAGTACTTC; cdr3_aa: CASTRTKFYEQYF
clone_size: few; d_call: TRBD2; j_call: TRBJ2-1; v_call: TRBV19; cdr3_nt: TGTGCCAGTAGTTCCTCGACTTCTAGCGGAGTTCACTCCTACAATGAGCAGTTCTTC; cdr3_aa: CASSSSTSSGVHSYNEQFF
clone_size: -; d_call: -; j_call: TRBJ2-5; v_call: TRBV19; cdr3_nt: TGTGCCAGTAGTGGTAGATCGGAAGAGACCCAGTACTTC; cdr3_aa: CASSGRSEETQYF
clone_size: -; d_call: -; j_call: TRBJ2-1; v_call: TRBV5-6; cdr3_nt: TGTGCCAGCAGCTTGGAGAGCTCCTACAATGAGCAGTTCTTC; cdr3_aa: CASSLESSYNEQFF
clone_size: -; d_call: TRBD2; j_call: TRBJ2-7; v_call: TRBV27; cdr3_nt: TGTGCCAGCAGTTTACAGCGGGATGCCTACGAGCAGTACTTC; cdr3_aa: CASSLQRDAYEQYF
clone_size: once; d_call: -; j_call: TRBJ2-3; v_call: TRBV6-1; cdr3_nt: TGTGCCAGCAGTGAGTACAGGGCAGATACGCAGTATTTT; cdr3_aa: CASSEYRADTQYF
clone_size: -; d_call: -; j_call: TRBJ2-3; v_call: TRBV24-1; cdr3_nt: TGTGCCACCAGCGGGGTGGGGGAGGGCACAGATACGCAGTATTTT; cdr3_aa: CATSGVGEGTDTQYF
clone_size: -; d_call: TRBD1; j_call: TRBJ2-1; v_call: TRBV5-6; cdr3_nt: TGTGCCAGCAGCTTCTACGTTCTCAGGGGGCGCATCAATGAGCAGTTCTTC; cdr3_aa: CASSFYVLRGRINEQFF
clone_size: -; d_call: -; j_call: TRBJ2-3; v_call: TRBV4-2; cdr3_nt: TGTGCCAGCAGCCAAGAACCCGGGGGGCAAAGCACAGATACGCAGTATTTT; cdr3_aa: CASSQEPGGQSTDTQYF
clone_size: -; d_call: TRBD1; j_call: TRBJ1-5; v_call: TRBV19; cdr3_nt: TGTGCCAGTAAGGACAGGCATCGGAGCAATCAGCCCCAGCATTTT; cdr3_aa: CASKDRHRSNQPQHF
clone_size: -; d_call: -; j_call: TRBJ2-5; v_call: TRBV27; cdr3_nt: TGTGCCAGCAGTTTACCCCTCCAACTACCCCTCAATAGTCGACAGACCGACCAAGAGACCCAGTACTTC; cdr3_aa: CASSLPLQLPLNSRQTDQETQYF
clone_size: few; d_call: TRBD2; j_call: TRBJ2-5; v_call: TRBV5-1; cdr3_nt: TGCGCCAGCAGCTTTGGTAGCGGGAAACAAGAGACCCAGTACTTC; cdr3_aa: CASSFGSGKQETQYF
clone_size: -; d_call: -; j_call: TRBJ1-6; v_call: TRBV5-4; cdr3_nt: TGTGCCAGCAGCTTGGGACTCCATAATTCACCCCTCCACTTT; cdr3_aa: CASSLGLHNSPLHF
clone_size: -; d_call: -; j_call: TRBJ1-5; v_call: TRBV6-6; cdr3_nt: TGTGTCAGCGGAGCTAATCAGCCCCAGCATTTT; cdr3_aa: CVSGANQPQHF
clone_size: -; d_call: -; j_call: TRBJ2-2; v_call: TRBV4-1; cdr3_nt: TGCGCCAGCAGCCTTCAGGGTCGGTCCACCGGGGAGCTGTTTTTT; cdr3_aa: CASSLQGRSTGELFF